Listed below are T cell receptor beta chains from one sample, sequenced in a study of blood T cell repertoires in COVID-19. The table came from immunoSEQ multiplex PCR; TCRdb's copy has only in-frame clones and leaves some out. The table lists approximately 54,000 clones, 75% to 85% of them singletons. The specimen sequenced was peripheral blood. The receptor set was obtained from a human donor in a cohort sampled during active COVID-19. The conserved cysteine and the conserved F or W are not part of the CDR3 here.

v_call: TRBV24-1; j_call: TRBJ2-5; cdr3_aa: ATSDSGQGGIQETQY
v_call: TRBV2; j_call: TRBJ2-1; cdr3_aa: ATRTSGSFRNEQF
v_call: TRBV5-1; j_call: TRBJ1-4; cdr3_aa: ASSPQTGSDEKLF
v_call: TRBV6-1; j_call: TRBJ1-6; cdr3_aa: ASSEYGRRGYNSPLH
v_call: TRBV10-3; j_call: TRBJ1-1; cdr3_aa: AISGDRGNTEAF
v_call: TRBV24-1; j_call: TRBJ2-5; cdr3_aa: ATSDPGVLGRETQY
v_call: TRBV7-2; j_call: TRBJ1-5; cdr3_aa: ASSLVPTGKQPQH
v_call: TRBV3-1/TRBV3-2; j_call: TRBJ1-4; cdr3_aa: ASSQARGRSEKLF
v_call: TRBV24-1; j_call: TRBJ2-7; cdr3_aa: ATSDSTANYEQY
v_call: TRBV18; j_call: TRBJ1-1; cdr3_aa: ASSPTGVTGTEAF
v_call: TRBV12-3/TRBV12-4; j_call: TRBJ1-4; cdr3_aa: ASSPGRYEKLF
v_call: TRBV6-1; j_call: TRBJ1-1; cdr3_aa: ASSERGGNTEAF
v_call: TRBV2; j_call: TRBJ2-7; cdr3_aa: ASSEASGSEQY
v_call: TRBV4-3; j_call: TRBJ2-7; cdr3_aa: ASSQAQNGGTNYEQY
v_call: TRBV27; j_call: TRBJ1-2; cdr3_aa: ASRPSTNYGYT
v_call: TRBV5-6; j_call: TRBJ2-1; cdr3_aa: ASSFGDRAYNEQF
v_call: TRBV5-1; j_call: TRBJ1-1; cdr3_aa: ASRRGDRGQVNTEAF
v_call: TRBV28; j_call: TRBJ1-2; cdr3_aa: ASSSPGGGQGQPGYT
v_call: TRBV6-2/TRBV6-3; j_call: TRBJ1-4; cdr3_aa: ASSYSTGARNEKLF
v_call: TRBV30; j_call: .; cdr3_aa: AWSGSTVTTQY
v_call: TRBV28; j_call: TRBJ2-1; cdr3_aa: ASSTPGASLAGEGNEQF
v_call: TRBV3-1/TRBV3-2; j_call: TRBJ2-5; cdr3_aa: ASSHRDSQETQY
v_call: TRBV29-1; j_call: TRBJ2-5; cdr3_aa: SVEDTGGGETQY
v_call: TRBV7-9; j_call: TRBJ2-5; cdr3_aa: ASSSSGRAGETQY
v_call: TRBV6-5; j_call: TRBJ2-3; cdr3_aa: ASSYSDRSTDTQY
v_call: TRBV9; j_call: TRBJ2-7; cdr3_aa: ASSVATGNGYEQY
v_call: TRBV12-5; j_call: TRBJ2-7; cdr3_aa: ASGSTGTGAYEQY
v_call: TRBV24-1; j_call: TRBJ2-6; cdr3_aa: ATSDSAGAAGANVLT
v_call: TRBV19; j_call: TRBJ1-5; cdr3_aa: ASSDRGHQQPQH
v_call: TRBV2; j_call: TRBJ1-1; cdr3_aa: ASSERPGGLSTEAF
v_call: TRBV18; j_call: TRBJ1-1; cdr3_aa: ASSPRGQPGTEAF
v_call: TRBV7-8; j_call: TRBJ2-7; cdr3_aa: ASSSQGNTYQQY
v_call: TRBV27; j_call: TRBJ2-1; cdr3_aa: ASSPPAGLGRNEQF
v_call: TRBV7-6; j_call: TRBJ2-1; cdr3_aa: ASSLAVTGGGPIGNEQF
v_call: TRBV29-1; j_call: TRBJ2-7; cdr3_aa: SARRGSQNEQY
v_call: TRBV6-5; j_call: TRBJ1-1; cdr3_aa: ASRVGTPNTEAF
v_call: TRBV6-5; j_call: TRBJ1-2; cdr3_aa: ASRAGQDYGYT
v_call: TRBV28; j_call: TRBJ1-4; cdr3_aa: ASRSGGSEKLF
v_call: TRBV10-3; j_call: TRBJ2-1; cdr3_aa: AISGPGQGGNEQF
v_call: TRBV14; j_call: TRBJ2-6; cdr3_aa: ASSQENGSGNGGANVLT
v_call: TRBV24-1; j_call: TRBJ1-2; cdr3_aa: ATSDPAGQGNYGYT
v_call: TRBV11-3; j_call: TRBJ2-7; cdr3_aa: ASSLDRYEQY
v_call: TRBV29-1; j_call: TRBJ1-4; cdr3_aa: SVVSSQGGEKLF
v_call: TRBV18; j_call: TRBJ2-7; cdr3_aa: ASSPQRGLISYEQY
v_call: TRBV10-3; j_call: TRBJ2-4; cdr3_aa: AISEGQGVKNIQY
v_call: TRBV5-8; j_call: TRBJ1-3; cdr3_aa: ASSEGQGSVSGNTIY
v_call: TRBV29-1; j_call: TRBJ2-5; cdr3_aa: SVVPIGGILQETQY
v_call: TRBV11-2; j_call: TRBJ2-1; cdr3_aa: ASSLWAGEGNEQF
v_call: TRBV25-1; j_call: TRBJ1-6; cdr3_aa: ASSEFGRGNSPLH
v_call: TRBV27; j_call: TRBJ2-3; cdr3_aa: ASNGGRITDTQY
v_call: TRBV11-2; j_call: TRBJ2-2; cdr3_aa: ASSSRGDYTGELF
v_call: TRBV4-3; j_call: TRBJ2-5; cdr3_aa: ASSQDWTGGWQETQY
v_call: TRBV5-4; j_call: TRBJ2-1; cdr3_aa: ASSLSESEQF
v_call: TRBV6-1; j_call: TRBJ2-1; cdr3_aa: ASSENRGYNEQF